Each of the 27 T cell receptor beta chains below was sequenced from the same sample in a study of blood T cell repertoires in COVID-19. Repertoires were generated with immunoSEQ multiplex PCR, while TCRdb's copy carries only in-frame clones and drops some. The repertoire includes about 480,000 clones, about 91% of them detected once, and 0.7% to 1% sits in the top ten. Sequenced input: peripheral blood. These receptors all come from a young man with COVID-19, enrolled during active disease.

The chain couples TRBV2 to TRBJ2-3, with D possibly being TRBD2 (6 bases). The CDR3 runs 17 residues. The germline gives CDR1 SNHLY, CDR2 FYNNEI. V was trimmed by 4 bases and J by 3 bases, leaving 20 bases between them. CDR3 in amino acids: CASSASGTGTRTDTQYF. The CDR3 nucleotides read TGTGCCAGCAGTGCATCTGGGACTGGGACTCGGACAGATACGCAGTATTTT. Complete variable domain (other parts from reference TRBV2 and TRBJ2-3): EPEVTQTPSHQVTQMGQEVILRCVPISNHLYFYWYRQILGQKVEFLVSFYNNEISEKSEIFDDQFSVERPDGSNFTLKIRSTKLEDSAMYFCASSASGTGTRTDTQYFGPGTRLTVL.

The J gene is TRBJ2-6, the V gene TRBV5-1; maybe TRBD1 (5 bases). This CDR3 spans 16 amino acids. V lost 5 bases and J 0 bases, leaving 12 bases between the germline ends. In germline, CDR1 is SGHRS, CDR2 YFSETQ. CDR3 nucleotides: TGCGCCAGCAGGCAGACAGCCTACTCTGGGGCCAACGTCCTGACTTTC. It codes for CASRQTAYSGANVLTF.

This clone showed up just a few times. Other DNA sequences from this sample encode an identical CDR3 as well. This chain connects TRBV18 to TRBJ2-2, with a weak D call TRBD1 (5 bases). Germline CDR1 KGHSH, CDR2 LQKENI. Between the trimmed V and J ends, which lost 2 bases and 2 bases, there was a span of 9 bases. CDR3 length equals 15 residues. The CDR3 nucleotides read TGTGCCAGCTCACCAAGACAGCAAAACACCGGGGAGCTGTTTTTT. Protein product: CASSPRQQNTGELFF.

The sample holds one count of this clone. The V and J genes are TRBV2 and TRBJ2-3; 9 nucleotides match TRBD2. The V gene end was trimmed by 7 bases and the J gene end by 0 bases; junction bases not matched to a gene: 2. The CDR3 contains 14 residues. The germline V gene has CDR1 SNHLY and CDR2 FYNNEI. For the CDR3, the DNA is TGTGCCAGCATCGCGGGGGGGAGCACAGATACGCAGTATTTT. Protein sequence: CASIAGGSTDTQYF.

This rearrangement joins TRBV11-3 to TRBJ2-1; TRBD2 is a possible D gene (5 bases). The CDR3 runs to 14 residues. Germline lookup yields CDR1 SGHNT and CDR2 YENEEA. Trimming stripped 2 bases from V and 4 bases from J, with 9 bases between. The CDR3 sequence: CASSLNGLYNEQFF. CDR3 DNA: TGTGCCAGCAGCTTAAATGGACTTTACAATGAGCAGTTCTTC.

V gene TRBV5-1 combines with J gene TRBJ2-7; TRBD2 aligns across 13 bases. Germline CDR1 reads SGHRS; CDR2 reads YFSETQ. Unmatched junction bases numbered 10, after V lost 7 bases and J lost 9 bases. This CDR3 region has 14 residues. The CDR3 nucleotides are TGCGCCAGCCGACGACTAGCGGGAGGTTCTTGGCAGTACTTC. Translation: CASRRLAGGSWQYF.

CDR3 loop: CASSSTTGEQPQHF. CDR3 bases: TGTGCCAGCAGTTCAACGACAGGGGAACAGCCCCAGCATTTT. The chain combines TRBV6-6 with TRBJ1-5, with 8 bases matching TRBD1. The ends lost 4 bases at V and 7 bases at J; junction bases unmatched: 6. The CDR3 consists of 14 residues. Germline loops: CDR1 MNHNY, CDR2 SVGAGI (reference sequence).

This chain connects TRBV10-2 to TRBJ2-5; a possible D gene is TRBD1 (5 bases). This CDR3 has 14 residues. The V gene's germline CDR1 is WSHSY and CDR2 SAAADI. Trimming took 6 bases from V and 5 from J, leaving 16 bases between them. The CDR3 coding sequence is TGCGCCAGCAGCGTAGGGGTGGGCTTGGAGACCCAGTACTTC. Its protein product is CASSVGVGLETQYF.

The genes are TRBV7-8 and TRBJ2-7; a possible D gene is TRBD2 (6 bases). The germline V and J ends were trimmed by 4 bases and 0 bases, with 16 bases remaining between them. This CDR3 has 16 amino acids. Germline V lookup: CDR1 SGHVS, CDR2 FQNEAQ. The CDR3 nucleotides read TGTGCCAGCAGCTCCTTACTAGCTTCAAACTCCTACGAGCAGTACTTC. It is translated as CASSSLLASNSYEQYF.

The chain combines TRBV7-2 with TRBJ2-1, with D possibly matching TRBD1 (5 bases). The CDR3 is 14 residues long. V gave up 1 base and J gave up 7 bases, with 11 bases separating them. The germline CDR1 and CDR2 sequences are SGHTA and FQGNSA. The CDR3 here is CASSLGAAGNEQFF. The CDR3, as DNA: TGTGCCAGCAGCTTAGGGGCGGCAGGGAATGAGCAGTTCTTC.

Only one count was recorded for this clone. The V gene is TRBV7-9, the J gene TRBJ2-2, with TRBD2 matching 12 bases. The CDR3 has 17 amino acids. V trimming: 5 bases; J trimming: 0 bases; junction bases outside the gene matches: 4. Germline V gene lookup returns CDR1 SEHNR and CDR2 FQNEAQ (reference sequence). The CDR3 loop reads CASSERLAGANTGELFF. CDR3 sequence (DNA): TGTGCCAGCAGCGAGAGACTAGCGGGGGCGAACACCGGGGAGCTGTTTTTT.

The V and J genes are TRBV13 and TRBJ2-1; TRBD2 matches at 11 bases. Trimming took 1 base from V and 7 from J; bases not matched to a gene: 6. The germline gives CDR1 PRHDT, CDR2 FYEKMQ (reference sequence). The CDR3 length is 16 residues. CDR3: CASSLVSGRAPNEQFF. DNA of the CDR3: TGTGCCAGCAGCTTAGTTAGCGGGAGGGCCCCGAATGAGCAGTTCTTC.

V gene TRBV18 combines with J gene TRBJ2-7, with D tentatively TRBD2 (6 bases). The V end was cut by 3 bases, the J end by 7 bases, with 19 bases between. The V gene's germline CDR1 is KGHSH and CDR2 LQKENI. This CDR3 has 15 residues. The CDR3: CASSPSTSLVREQYF. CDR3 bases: TGTGCCAGCTCACCCTCGACTAGTCTGGTGAGGGAGCAGTACTTC.

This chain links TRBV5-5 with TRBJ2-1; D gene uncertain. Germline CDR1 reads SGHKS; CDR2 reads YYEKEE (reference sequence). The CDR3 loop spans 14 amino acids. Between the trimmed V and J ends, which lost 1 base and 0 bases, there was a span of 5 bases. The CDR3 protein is CASSLRSSYNEQFF. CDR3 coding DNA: TGTGCCAGCAGCTTGCGGAGCTCCTACAATGAGCAGTTCTTC.

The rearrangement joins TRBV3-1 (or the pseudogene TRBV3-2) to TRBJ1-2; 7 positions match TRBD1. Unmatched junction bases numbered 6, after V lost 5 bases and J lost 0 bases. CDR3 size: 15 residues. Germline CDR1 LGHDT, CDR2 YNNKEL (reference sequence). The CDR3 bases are TGTGCCAGCAGCAGGCGACAGGGCTCTAACTATGGCTACACCTTC. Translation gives CASSRRQGSNYGYTF.

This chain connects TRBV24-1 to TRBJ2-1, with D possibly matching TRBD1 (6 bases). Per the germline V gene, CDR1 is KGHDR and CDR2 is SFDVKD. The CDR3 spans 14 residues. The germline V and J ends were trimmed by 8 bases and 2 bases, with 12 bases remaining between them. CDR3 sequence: CATIRGQAYNEQFF. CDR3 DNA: TGTGCCACCATCAGGGGTCAGGCCTACAATGAGCAGTTCTTC.

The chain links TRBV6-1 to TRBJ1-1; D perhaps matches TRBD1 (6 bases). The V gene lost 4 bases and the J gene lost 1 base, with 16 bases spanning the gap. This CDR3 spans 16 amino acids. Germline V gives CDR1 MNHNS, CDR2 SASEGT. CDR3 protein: CASSAHLGTRNTEAFF. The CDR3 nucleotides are TGTGCCAGCAGTGCCCACCTCGGGACAAGGAACACTGAAGCTTTCTTT.

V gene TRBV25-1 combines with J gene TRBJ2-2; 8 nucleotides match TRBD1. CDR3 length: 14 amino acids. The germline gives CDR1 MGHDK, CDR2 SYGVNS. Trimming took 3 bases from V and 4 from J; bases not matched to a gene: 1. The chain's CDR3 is CASSDGQGTGELFF. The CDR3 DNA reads TGTGCCAGCAGTGATGGACAGGGCACCGGGGAGCTGTTTTTT.

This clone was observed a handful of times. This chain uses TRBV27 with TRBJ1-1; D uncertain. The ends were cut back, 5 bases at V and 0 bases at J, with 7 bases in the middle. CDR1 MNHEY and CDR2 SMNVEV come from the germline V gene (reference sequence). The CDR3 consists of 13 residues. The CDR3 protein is CASSRGMNTEAFF. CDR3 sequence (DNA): TGTGCCAGCAGTCGGGGTATGAACACTGAAGCTTTCTTT.

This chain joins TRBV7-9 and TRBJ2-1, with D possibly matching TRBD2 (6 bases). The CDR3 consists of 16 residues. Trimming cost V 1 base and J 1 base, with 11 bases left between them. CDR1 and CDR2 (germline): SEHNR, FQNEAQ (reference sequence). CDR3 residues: CASSLEQAGSYNEQFF. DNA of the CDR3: TGTGCCAGCAGCTTAGAACAGGCGGGGTCCTACAATGAGCAGTTCTTC.

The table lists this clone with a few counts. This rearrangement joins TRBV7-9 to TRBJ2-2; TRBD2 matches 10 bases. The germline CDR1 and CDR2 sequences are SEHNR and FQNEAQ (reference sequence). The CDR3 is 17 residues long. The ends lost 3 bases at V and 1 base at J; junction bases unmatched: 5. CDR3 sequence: CASSFPTSGMNTGELFF. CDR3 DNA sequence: TGTGCCAGCAGCTTCCCTACTAGCGGGATGAACACCGGGGAGCTGTTTTTT.

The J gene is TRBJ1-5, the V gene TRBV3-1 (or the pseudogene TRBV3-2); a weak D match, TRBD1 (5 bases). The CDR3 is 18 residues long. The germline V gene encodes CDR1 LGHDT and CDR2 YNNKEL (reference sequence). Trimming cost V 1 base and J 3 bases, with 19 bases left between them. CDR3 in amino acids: CASSQGPGGFDSNQPQHF. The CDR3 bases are TGTGCCAGCAGCCAAGGCCCTGGGGGGTTCGATTCCAATCAGCCCCAGCATTTT.

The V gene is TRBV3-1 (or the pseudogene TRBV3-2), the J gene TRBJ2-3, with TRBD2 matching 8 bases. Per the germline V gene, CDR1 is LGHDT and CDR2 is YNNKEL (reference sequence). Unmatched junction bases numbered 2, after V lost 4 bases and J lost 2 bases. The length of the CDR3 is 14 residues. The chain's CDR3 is CASSLGLATDTQYF. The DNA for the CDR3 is TGTGCCAGCAGCCTCGGACTAGCCACAGATACGCAGTATTTT.

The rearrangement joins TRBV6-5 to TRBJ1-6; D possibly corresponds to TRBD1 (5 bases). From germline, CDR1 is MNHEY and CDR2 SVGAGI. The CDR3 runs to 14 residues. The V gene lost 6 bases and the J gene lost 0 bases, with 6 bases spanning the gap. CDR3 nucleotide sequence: TGTGCCAGCAGAGACAGCTCCTATAATTCACCCCTCCACTTT. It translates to CASRDSSYNSPLHF.

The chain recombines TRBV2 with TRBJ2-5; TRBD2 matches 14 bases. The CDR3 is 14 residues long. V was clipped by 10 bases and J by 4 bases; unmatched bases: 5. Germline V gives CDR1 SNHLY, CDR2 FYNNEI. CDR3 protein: CATRTSGGPETQYF. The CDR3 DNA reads TGTGCCACCCGGACTAGCGGGGGGCCAGAGACCCAGTACTTC.

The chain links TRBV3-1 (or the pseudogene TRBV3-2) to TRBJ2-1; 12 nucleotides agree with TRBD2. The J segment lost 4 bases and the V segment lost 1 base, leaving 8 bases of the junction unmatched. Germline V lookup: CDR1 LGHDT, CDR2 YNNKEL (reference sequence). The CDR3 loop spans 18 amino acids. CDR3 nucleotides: TGTGCCAGCAGCCAAGCTCTAGCGGGAGGGCCGGGGTACAATGAGCAGTTCTTC. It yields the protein CASSQALAGGPGYNEQFF.

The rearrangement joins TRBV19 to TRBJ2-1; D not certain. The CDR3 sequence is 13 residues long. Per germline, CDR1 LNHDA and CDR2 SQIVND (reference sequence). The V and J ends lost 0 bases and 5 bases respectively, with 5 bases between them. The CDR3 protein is CASSIDRDNEQFF. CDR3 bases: TGTGCCAGTAGTATAGATAGAGACAATGAGCAGTTCTTC.